This T cell receptor beta chain is drawn from a study of blood T cells in healthy people across ages. Study-level background: Template switching picked up about one barcoded beta molecule for each two T cells. Whole-study findings and limits: Long-lived donors exceeded aged donors in naive CD4+ cells and diversity.

The CDR3 extends over 13 amino acids. Germline CDR1 is MDHEN and CDR2 is SYDVKM. V was trimmed by 10 bases and J by 10 bases, leaving 20 bases between them. Worth noting for this clonotype: Its target is not known.

For the second PCR, which ran for about 7 to 12 cycles, a sample-barcoded 5' primer and a J-beta primer mix were used. Through a template-switch adaptor with 12 random nucleotides, each cDNA molecule received a tag. MiXCR was run by TCRdb on the 5' RACE reads, yielding one entry per CDR3 protein. The profile shows around 850,000 distinct CDR3 sequences, around 34% of them singletons. The clonotype originates from a man aged 18 to 35 in good health. Sequencing used blood. This chain links TRBV28 with TRBJ2-1; maybe TRBD2 (6 bases). CDR3 sequence: CATSGDGTYEQFF. The CDR3 nucleotides read TGTGCCACCTCGGGGGACGGCACCTACGAGCAGTTCTTC. The full variable domain, its missing parts supplied by reference TRBV28 and TRBJ2-1, is DVKVTQSSRYLVKRTGEKVFLECVQDMDHENMFWYRQDPGLGLRLIYFSYDVKMKEKGDIPEGYSVSREKKERFSLILESASTNQTSMYLCATSGDGTYEQFFGPGTRLTVL.